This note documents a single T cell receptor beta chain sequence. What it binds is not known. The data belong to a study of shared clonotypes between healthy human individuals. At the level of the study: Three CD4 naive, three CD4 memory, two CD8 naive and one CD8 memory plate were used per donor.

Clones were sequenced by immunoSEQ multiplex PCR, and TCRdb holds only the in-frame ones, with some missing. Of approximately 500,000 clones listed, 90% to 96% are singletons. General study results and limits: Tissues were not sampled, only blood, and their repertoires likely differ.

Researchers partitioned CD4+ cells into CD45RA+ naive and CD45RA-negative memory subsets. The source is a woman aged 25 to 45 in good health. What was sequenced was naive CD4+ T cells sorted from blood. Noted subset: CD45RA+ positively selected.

This CDR3 reads CASSGEVKNIQYF. The CDR3 region has the DNA TGTGCCAGCAGTGGTGAGGTCAAAAACATTCAGTACTTC. This rearrangement joins TRBV2 to TRBJ2-4; no reliable D call. Trimming stripped 4 bases from V and 3 bases from J, with 7 bases between. Per the germline V gene, CDR1 is SNHLY and CDR2 is FYNNEI. The CDR3 totals 13 residues.